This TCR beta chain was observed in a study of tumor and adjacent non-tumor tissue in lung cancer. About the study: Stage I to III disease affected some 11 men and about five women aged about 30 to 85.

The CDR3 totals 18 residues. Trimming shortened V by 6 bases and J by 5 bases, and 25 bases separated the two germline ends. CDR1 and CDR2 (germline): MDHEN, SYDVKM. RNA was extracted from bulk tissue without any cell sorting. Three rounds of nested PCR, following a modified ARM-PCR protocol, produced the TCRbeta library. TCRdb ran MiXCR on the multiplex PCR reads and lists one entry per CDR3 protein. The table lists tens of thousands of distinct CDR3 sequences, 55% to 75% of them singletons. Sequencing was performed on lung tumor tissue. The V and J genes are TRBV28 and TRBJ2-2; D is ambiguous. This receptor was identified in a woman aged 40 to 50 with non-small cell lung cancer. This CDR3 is CASSQIPITGSPTGELFF. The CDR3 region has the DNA TGTGCCAGCAGCCAGATACCCATTACCGGGTCCCCTACCGGGGAGCTGTTTTTT.